This T cell receptor (beta chain) came from a study of identical twins. After template switching added a universal primer site, the resulting cDNA carried unique molecular identifiers. TCRdb called the 5' RACE reads again in MiXCR, with one record for every CDR3 protein. Of around 570,000 distinct CDR3 sequences in the sample, 9.6% were seen once. Study-wide results and caveats: Low generation-probability sequences were in excess among twin-shared out-of-frame alpha sequences. Insertions were reduced in abundant cord blood beta clonotypes but not in memory repertoires.

The germline V and J ends were trimmed by 4 bases and 2 bases, with 18 bases remaining between them. The CDR3 has 17 amino acids. The germline V gene has CDR1 LGHNA and CDR2 YSLEER. The table lists this clonotype with many counts. What it binds is not known. These data also featured in a second study, about yellow fever vaccine responses in identical twins. This second study notes: Twins' vaccine T cell responses reportedly seemed partly convergent and partly personalized.

The sequencing sample was made of PBMCs. This TCR was sampled from a woman aged 18-29 years in good health. This chain joins TRBV4-3 and TRBJ2-1; D ambiguous. The CDR3 sequence: CASSPKWIKVPYNEQFF. The CDR3 coding sequence is TGCGCCAGCAGCCCGAAATGGATTAAGGTCCCCTACAATGAGCAGTTCTTC.